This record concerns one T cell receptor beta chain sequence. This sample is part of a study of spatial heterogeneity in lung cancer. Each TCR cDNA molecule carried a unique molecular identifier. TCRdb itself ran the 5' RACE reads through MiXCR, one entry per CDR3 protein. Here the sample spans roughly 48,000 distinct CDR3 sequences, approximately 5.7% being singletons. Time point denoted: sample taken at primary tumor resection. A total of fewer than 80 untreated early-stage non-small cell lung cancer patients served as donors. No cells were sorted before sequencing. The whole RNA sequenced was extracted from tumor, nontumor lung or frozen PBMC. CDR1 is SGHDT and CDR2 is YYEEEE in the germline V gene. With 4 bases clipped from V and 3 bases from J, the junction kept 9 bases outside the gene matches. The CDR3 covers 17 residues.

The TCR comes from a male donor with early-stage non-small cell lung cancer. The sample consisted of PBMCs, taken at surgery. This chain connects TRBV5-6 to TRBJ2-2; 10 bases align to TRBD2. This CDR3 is CASSAGASGSYTGELFF. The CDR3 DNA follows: TGTGCCAGCAGCGCTGGCGCTAGCGGGAGCTACACCGGGGAGCTGTTTTTT.